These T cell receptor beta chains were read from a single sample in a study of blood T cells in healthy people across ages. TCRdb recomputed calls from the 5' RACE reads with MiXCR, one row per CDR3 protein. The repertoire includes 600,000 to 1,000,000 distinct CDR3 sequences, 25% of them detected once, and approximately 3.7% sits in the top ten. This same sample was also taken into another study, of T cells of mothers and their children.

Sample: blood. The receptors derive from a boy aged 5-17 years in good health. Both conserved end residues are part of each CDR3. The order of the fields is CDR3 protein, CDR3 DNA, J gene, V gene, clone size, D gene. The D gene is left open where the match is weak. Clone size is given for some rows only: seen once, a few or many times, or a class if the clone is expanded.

cdr3_aa: CASSKLSSSYEQYF
cdr3_nt: TGTGCCAGCAGCAAACTATCGAGCTCCTACGAGCAGTACTTC
j_call: TRBJ2-7
v_call: TRBV7-2
clone_size: few
d_call: .

cdr3_aa: CASSLDGTSGSEQYF
cdr3_nt: TGCGCCAGCAGCTTGGATGGGACCTCCGGTAGCGAGCAGTACTTC
j_call: TRBJ2-7
v_call: TRBV5-1
clone_size: .
d_call: .

cdr3_aa: CASSAGTLYNEQFF
cdr3_nt: TGTGCCAGCAGCGCGGGGACTCTGTACAATGAGCAGTTCTTC
j_call: TRBJ2-1
v_call: TRBV6-5
clone_size: few
d_call: .

cdr3_aa: CSVEDRGTSGRVEKKETQYF
cdr3_nt: TGCAGCGTTGAAGATCGAGGAACTAGCGGGAGAGTAGAAAAAAAAGAGACCCAGTACTTC
j_call: TRBJ2-5
v_call: TRBV29-1
clone_size: few
d_call: TRBD2

cdr3_aa: CSARDPEEELAGVGEQFF
cdr3_nt: TGCAGTGCTAGAGATCCGGAGGAGGAGTTAGCGGGAGTTGGTGAGCAGTTCTTC
j_call: TRBJ2-1
v_call: TRBV20-1
clone_size: .
d_call: TRBD2

cdr3_aa: CASSGQGQGGETQYF
cdr3_nt: TGCGCCAGCAGCGGACAGGGACAGGGAGGAGAGACCCAGTACTTC
j_call: TRBJ2-5
v_call: TRBV5-1
clone_size: few
d_call: TRBD1

cdr3_aa: CASSQEVSLDRGAFF
cdr3_nt: TGCGCCAGCAGCCAAGAAGTTAGTCTGGACAGGGGAGCTTTCTTT
j_call: TRBJ1-1
v_call: TRBV4-1
clone_size: .
d_call: TRBD1

cdr3_aa: CASSFRENGLAEYNEQFF
cdr3_nt: TGTGCCAGCAGCTTTCGCGAAAACGGGCTAGCGGAATACAATGAGCAGTTCTTC
j_call: TRBJ2-1
v_call: TRBV7-2
clone_size: .
d_call: TRBD2

cdr3_aa: CASILTDYEQYF
cdr3_nt: TGTGCCAGCATACTGACAGACTACGAGCAGTACTTC
j_call: TRBJ2-7
v_call: TRBV2
clone_size: few
d_call: .

cdr3_aa: CASSLWSLDTQYF
cdr3_nt: TGTGCCAGCAGTTTATGGTCCCTAGATACGCAGTATTTT
j_call: TRBJ2-3
v_call: TRBV28
clone_size: few
d_call: .

cdr3_aa: CASSEPSGGLDEQFF
cdr3_nt: TGTGCCAGTAGTGAGCCTAGCGGGGGGCTGGATGAGCAGTTCTTC
j_call: TRBJ2-1
v_call: TRBV19
clone_size: .
d_call: TRBD2

cdr3_aa: CASSAGRGNYGYTF
cdr3_nt: TGTGCCAGCAGTGCGGGACGGGGAAACTATGGCTACACCTTC
j_call: TRBJ1-2
v_call: TRBV7-9
clone_size: few
d_call: .

cdr3_aa: CASSLAGRGDETQYF
cdr3_nt: TGTGCCAGCAGCTTAGCCGGGCGGGGAGACGAGACCCAGTACTTC
j_call: TRBJ2-5
v_call: TRBV7-2
clone_size: few
d_call: .

cdr3_aa: CASSSRGGAANEKLFF
cdr3_nt: TGTGCCAGCAGCTCGCGCGGGGGCGCGGCTAATGAAAAACTGTTTTTT
j_call: TRBJ1-4
v_call: TRBV7-8
clone_size: few
d_call: .

cdr3_aa: CASTGQWNSPLHF
cdr3_nt: TGTGCCAGCACCGGGCAGTGGAATTCACCCCTCCACTTT
j_call: TRBJ1-6
v_call: TRBV6-5
clone_size: .
d_call: .

cdr3_aa: CASSRNAPGLRSSYEQYF
cdr3_nt: TGTGCCAGCAGTCGGAATGCCCCGGGACTGAGAAGCTCCTACGAGCAGTACTTC
j_call: TRBJ2-7
v_call: TRBV12-3/TRBV12-4
clone_size: once
d_call: .

cdr3_aa: CASSPRSDSYNEQFF
cdr3_nt: TGTGCCAGCAGCCCCCGATCGGACAGTTACAATGAGCAGTTCTTC
j_call: TRBJ2-1
v_call: TRBV7-9
clone_size: .
d_call: .

cdr3_aa: CSASLGDPRYNSPLHF
cdr3_nt: TGCAGTGCTAGTCTGGGGGACCCTCGCTATAATTCACCCCTCCACTTT
j_call: TRBJ1-6
v_call: TRBV20-1
clone_size: .
d_call: .

cdr3_aa: CASSHRLAGEQGADTQYF
cdr3_nt: TGTGCCAGCAGTCACCGACTAGCGGGAGAGCAGGGGGCAGATACGCAGTATTTT
j_call: TRBJ2-3
v_call: TRBV12-3/TRBV12-4
clone_size: .
d_call: TRBD2

cdr3_aa: CSVDQTDEAFF
cdr3_nt: TGCAGCGTCGATCAGACGGATGAAGCTTTCTTT
j_call: TRBJ1-1
v_call: TRBV29-1
clone_size: few
d_call: .

cdr3_aa: CASSLSHSNQPQHF
cdr3_nt: TGTGCCAGCAGTTTAAGTCACAGCAATCAGCCCCAGCATTTT
j_call: TRBJ1-5
v_call: TRBV12-3/TRBV12-4
clone_size: .
d_call: .

cdr3_aa: CASSLAMTSGGAEDTQYF
cdr3_nt: TGTGCCAGCAGCTTAGCCATGACTAGCGGGGGGGCGGAAGATACGCAGTATTTT
j_call: TRBJ2-3
v_call: TRBV7-9
clone_size: .
d_call: TRBD2

cdr3_aa: CASSPAGDEQFF
cdr3_nt: TGTGCCAGCAGCCCCGCGGGGGATGAGCAGTTCTTC
j_call: TRBJ2-1
v_call: TRBV7-9
clone_size: few
d_call: TRBD2

cdr3_aa: CASSAGAWYNEQFF
cdr3_nt: TGTGCCAGCAGCGCCGGAGCCTGGTACAATGAGCAGTTCTTC
j_call: TRBJ2-1
v_call: TRBV7-3
clone_size: few
d_call: .

cdr3_aa: CASSIWGGSYNEQFF
cdr3_nt: TGTGCCAGTAGTATATGGGGGGGGTCCTACAATGAGCAGTTCTTC
j_call: TRBJ2-1
v_call: TRBV19
clone_size: .
d_call: TRBD2

cdr3_aa: CASSPRGARRYEQYF
cdr3_nt: TGTGCCAGCAGCCCTCGGGGGGCGAGGCGGTACGAGCAGTACTTC
j_call: TRBJ2-7
v_call: TRBV28
clone_size: .
d_call: .

cdr3_aa: CASSLRGPEAGDFYEQYF
cdr3_nt: TGTGCCAGCAGCTTAAGAGGACCCGAAGCGGGGGACTTCTACGAGCAGTACTTC
j_call: TRBJ2-7
v_call: TRBV7-2
clone_size: few
d_call: TRBD2

cdr3_aa: CASSAGSGGPGDEQFF
cdr3_nt: TGTGCCAGCAGCGCCGGAAGCGGGGGCCCGGGCGATGAGCAGTTCTTC
j_call: TRBJ2-1
v_call: TRBV9
clone_size: .
d_call: TRBD2

cdr3_aa: CASSLQGLDTGELFF
cdr3_nt: TGTGCCAGCAGCTTACAGGGATTGGACACCGGGGAGCTGTTTTTT
j_call: TRBJ2-2
v_call: TRBV11-2
clone_size: few
d_call: .

cdr3_aa: CASTVGGYEQYF
cdr3_nt: TGTGCCAGCACCGTGGGGGGCTACGAGCAGTACTTC
j_call: TRBJ2-7
v_call: TRBV28
clone_size: few
d_call: .

cdr3_aa: CAIRTSYEQYF
cdr3_nt: TGTGCCATCAGAACTAGCTACGAGCAGTACTTC
j_call: TRBJ2-7
v_call: TRBV10-3
clone_size: few
d_call: .

cdr3_aa: CASSPLDRTSQETQYF
cdr3_nt: TGTGCCAGCAGCCCACTGGACAGGACATCCCAAGAGACCCAGTACTTC
j_call: TRBJ2-5
v_call: TRBV7-9
clone_size: .
d_call: TRBD1

cdr3_aa: CASKQEMGTYEQYF
cdr3_nt: TGTGCCAGCAAGCAGGAGATGGGAACCTACGAGCAGTACTTC
j_call: TRBJ2-7
v_call: TRBV27
clone_size: .
d_call: .

cdr3_aa: CAGSPTASGKREQYF
cdr3_nt: TGTGCCGGCAGCCCAACGGCTAGCGGGAAGAGAGAGCAGTACTTC
j_call: TRBJ2-7
v_call: TRBV7-2
clone_size: .
d_call: TRBD2

cdr3_aa: CASSLFGTHQETQYF
cdr3_nt: TGTGCCAGCAGTTTATTTGGGACTCACCAAGAGACCCAGTACTTC
j_call: TRBJ2-5
v_call: TRBV12-3/TRBV12-4
clone_size: few
d_call: .